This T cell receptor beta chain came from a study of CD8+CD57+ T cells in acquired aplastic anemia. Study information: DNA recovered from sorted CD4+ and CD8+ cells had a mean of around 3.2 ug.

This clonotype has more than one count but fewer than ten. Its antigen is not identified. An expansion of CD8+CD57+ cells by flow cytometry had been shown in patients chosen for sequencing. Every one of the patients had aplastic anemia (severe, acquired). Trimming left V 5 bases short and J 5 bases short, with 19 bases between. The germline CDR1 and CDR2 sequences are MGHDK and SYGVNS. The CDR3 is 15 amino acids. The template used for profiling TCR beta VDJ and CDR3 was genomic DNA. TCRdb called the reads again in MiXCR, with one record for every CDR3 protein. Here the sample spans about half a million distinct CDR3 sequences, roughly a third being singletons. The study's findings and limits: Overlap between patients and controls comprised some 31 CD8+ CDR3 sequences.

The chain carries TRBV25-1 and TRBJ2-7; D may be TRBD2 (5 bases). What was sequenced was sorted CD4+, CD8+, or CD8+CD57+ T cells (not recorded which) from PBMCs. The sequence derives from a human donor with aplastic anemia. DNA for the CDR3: TGTGCCAGCAGTTTAACCTTCCTAGCACCCCACGAGCAGTACTTC. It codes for CASSLTFLAPHEQYF.